What follows are 6 T cell receptor beta chains derived from one specimen sequenced in a study of graft-versus-host responses after intestinal transplantation. Their antigens are not known. Sequencing was performed with immunoSEQ multiplex PCR; in TCRdb, only in-frame clones are kept and a portion is missing. The table includes roughly 120,000 clones, 95% detected once. The starting material was unstimulated CD8+ T cells sorted from spleen or lymph node cells, obtained before intestinal transplant. The receptors were gathered from a human donor who received an intestinal transplant.

This clone was detected only once. V usage is TRBV27 and J usage is TRBJ2-7; 8 bases align to TRBD1. Germline CDR1 reads MNHEY; CDR2 reads SMNVEV (reference sequence). The CDR3 is made up of 14 amino acids. V lost 2 bases to trimming and J lost 2 bases; unmatched junction nucleotides: 2. The CDR3 protein is CASSLAGGPYEQYF. CDR3 in DNA: TGTGCCAGCAGTTTAGCAGGGGGCCCCTACGAGCAGTACTTC.

The chain uses TRBV5-5 and TRBJ2-1, with D uncertain. The CDR3 has 14 residues. V lost 4 bases and J lost 2, with 10 bases in between. The germline V gene has CDR1 SGHKS and CDR2 YYEKEE (reference sequence). The CDR3, as DNA: TGTGCCAGCAGCCCGACCCTCACCTACAATGAGCAGTTCTTC. Translating it yields CASSPTLTYNEQFF.

The CDR3 is CASSQRLAGSYNEQFF. CDR3 DNA: TGCGCCAGCAGCCAACGACTAGCGGGCTCCTACAATGAGCAGTTCTTC. J is TRBJ2-1 and V is TRBV4-1, with 10 bases aligning to TRBD2. The CDR3 sequence is 16 residues long. Germline V gene data show CDR1 as MGHRA and CDR2 as YSYEKL. The ends lost 2 bases at V and 0 bases at J; junction bases unmatched: 1.

For this clone: The junction departs from germline at one end; a sequencing error may be responsible. The chain carries TRBV28 and TRBJ1-1; no reliable D call. Germline loops: CDR1 MDHEN, CDR2 SYDVKM. The CDR3 is 12 amino acids. In nucleotides, the CDR3 is TGTGCCAGTAGTTCGTGGACCACTGAAGCTTTCTTT. This sequence encodes CASSSWTTEAFF.

This rearrangement joins TRBV2 to TRBJ2-4; possibly TRBD1 for D (6 bases). The V gene lost 2 bases and the J gene lost 3 bases, with 14 bases spanning the gap. The CDR3 is 16 amino acids. Germline V gene lookup returns CDR1 SNHLY and CDR2 FYNNEI. The CDR3 region has the DNA TGTGCCAGCAGTGAATTTTGGGGGCTCCGCAAAAACATTCAGTACTTC. Translating it yields CASSEFWGLRKNIQYF. Combining the CDR3 with reference TRBV2 and TRBJ2-4 gives the whole variable domain EPEVTQTPSHQVTQMGQEVILRCVPISNHLYFYWYRQILGQKVEFLVSFYNNEISEKSEIFDDQFSVERPDGSNFTLKIRSTKLEDSAMYFCASSEFWGLRKNIQYFGAGTRLSVL.

The J gene is TRBJ2-7, the V gene TRBV2; TRBD2 matches at 10 bases. Germline V gene data show CDR1 as SNHLY and CDR2 as FYNNEI. This CDR3 has 16 residues. V lost 4 bases and J lost 0; bases outside the gene matches: 6. CDR3: CASSVKPSGSSYEQYF. CDR3 DNA: TGTGCCAGCAGTGTGAAACCTAGCGGGAGCTCCTACGAGCAGTACTTC.